The present entry profiles one T cell receptor (beta chain) with its context. There is no known antigen for this receptor. Base qualities are not at hand, and no much larger clone is one base apart. The record originates from a study of CD8+ T cells in alopecia areata (dated by TCRdb to the late 2010s). As for the study more broadly: In both human patients and the C3H/HeJ mouse model, the study applied high-throughput TCRbeta sequencing to look at T cell clonal expansion in alopecia areata. Scalp tissue and sorted CD4+ and CD8+ peripheral blood T cells from patchy and totalis/universalis alopecia areata patients and from healthy controls were covered by human TCRbeta sequencing. Scalp clonality was compared across normal scalp (n=4), patchy alopecia areata scalp (n=8), and alopecia totalis/universalis scalp (n=8). RNA was obtained with the PAXgene miRNA kit for fixed scalp, the miRNeasy kit for PBMCs, and the RNeasy kit for mouse skin. TCRbeta CDR3 regions were amplified by immunoSEQ multiplex PCR using 35 Vbeta forward and 13 Jbeta reverse primers.

Results and caveats for the whole study, not just this receptor: Resident alphabeta T cells in normal human skin are also sequenced, complicating scalp TCR repertoire analysis, unlike mouse skin dominated by gammadelta T cells. Shared TCR sequences between patients were less evident than in mice, which may be partly attributable to HLA diversity in the patient population. Compared with normal scalp, lesional scalp had higher clonality and more expanded CD8+ clones, particularly in alopecia totalis/universalis, a pattern that suggests antigenic drive.

V drops 6 bases and J drops 10 bases, leaving 18 bases in between. Based on the germline V gene (reference sequence), the CDR1 and CDR2 sequences are LNHDA and SQIVND. From its cysteine to its phenylalanine, the CDR3 spans 13 amino acids. Left in the record is the CDR3 DNA by itself, 39 bases read in frame from the first base. From alopecia areata patients, peripheral blood was collected along with lesional scalp punch biopsies. PBMCs were isolated by density centrifugation and stained for CD3, CD4 and CD8, and CD4+ and CD8+ T cells were sorted on a FACSAria. Alopecia areata patients who were not treated were recruited through a multicenter biomarker study. In a handful of patients from the biomarker study, the blood CD8+ T cells went through an additional sort into NKG2D-low and NKG2D-high fractions. The protocol used for the library was the immunoSEQ multiplex PCR assay. For TCR sequencing, RNA was extracted from every sample and reverse transcribed into cDNA to serve as template. SuperScript III was used to make first-strand cDNA, primed with a 2:1 mix of oligo-dT and random hexamers. A synthetic immune receptor repertoire was used to assess amplification bias, and residual bias was removed computationally. Regarding the original processing steps: Raw reads were preprocessed to remove errors, and CDR3 was defined according to IMGT conventions as the region from the conserved cysteine to phenylalanine. To get clonality, Shannon entropy was normalized by log2 of the number of productive unique TCRs and the result was subtracted from 1. CD4 or CD8 identity of scalp clones was inferred by cross-referencing scalp TCRbeta sequences with sorted blood CD4 and CD8 repertoires. The clones in this table, taken by TCRdb from immuneACCESS, are in-frame only. Not every clone is retained; where verified, under half of the shortfall comes from an unresolved V gene, and the cause of the rest is unknown. From that table come the V and J calls and clone size; the DNA was used to work out D and trimming. The sample records about 100,000 clones, 58% of which are singletons. The ten top clones hold around 23% of the sample.

Recombination joined TRBV19 with TRBJ1-1; a tentative D call is TRBD1 (6 bases match). This receptor was obtained from a human donor with alopecia areata. The sequenced sample was NKG2D-low CD8+ T cells sorted from blood. The intended sense of this specimen's cell subset or site label: sorted CD8+ NKG2D-low blood T cells. The nucleotide sequence is TGTGCCAGTAGCGCACAGGGACCAACGTCAGCTTTCTTT. This codes for CASSAQGPTSAFF.